These T cell receptor beta chains were read from a single sample in a study of T cells after yellow fever vaccination. TCRdb independently ran MiXCR on the 5' RACE reads; one entry per CDR3 protein. The data show about 340,000 distinct CDR3 sequences, 8.7% seen once. The sequences come from PBMCs, collected on the day of the first yellow fever vaccination. These receptors all come from a man younger than 35 who received the YFV17D yellow fever vaccine. Both conserved end residues are part of each CDR3. D genes are given only for firm matches. For some rows the clone size is stated as once, few or many, or as a class when expanded; others skip it.

>TRBJ2-5|TRBV29-1|TRBD1|.
CSVQVSGQGWETQYF
TGCAGCGTTCAGGTTTCGGGACAGGGTTGGGAGACCCAGTACTTC
>TRBJ1-4|TRBV7-2|.|few
CASSSSAEKLFF
TGTGCCAGCAGCTCATCGGCTGAAAAACTGTTTTTT
>TRBJ1-6|TRBV5-5|.|many
CASSLARADSPLHF
TGTGCCAGCAGCTTGGCCAGGGCGGATTCACCCCTCCACTTT
>TRBJ1-6|TRBV27|.|.
CASSLQIRNSPLHF
TGTGCCAGCAGTTTACAGATCCGGAATTCACCCCTCCACTTT
>TRBJ2-7|TRBV7-2|TRBD1|many
CASSTGQGQYF
TGTGCCAGCAGCACAGGACAGGGCCAGTACTTC
>TRBJ2-5|TRBV7-2|.|.
CASSSGPNQETQYF
TGTGCCAGCAGCTCAGGACCCAACCAAGAGACCCAGTACTTC
>TRBJ1-5|TRBV7-8|.|many
CASSFLDWSPNQPQHF
TGTGCCAGCAGCTTTCTTGACTGGTCCCCCAATCAGCCCCAGCATTTT
>TRBJ1-5|TRBV6-5|.|few
CASSYSIDQDRPQHF
TGTGCCAGCAGTTACTCGATTGATCAGGACCGGCCCCAGCATTTT
>TRBJ2-7|TRBV30|.|.
CAWRGRTIVHEQYF
TGTGCCTGGAGAGGCCGGACAATCGTGCACGAGCAGTACTTC
>TRBJ1-1|TRBV5-1|TRBD1|few
CASSLEGASQNTEAFF
TGCGCCAGCAGCTTGGAGGGGGCCAGTCAGAACACTGAAGCTTTCTTT
>TRBJ1-6|TRBV18|.|.
CASSPEYSTYNSPLHF
TGTGCCAGCTCACCAGAATATTCGACCTATAATTCACCCCTCCACTTT
>TRBJ2-2|TRBV12-3/TRBV12-4|.|many
CASSFYREDTGELFF
TGTGCCAGCAGTTTCTACAGGGAGGACACCGGGGAGCTGTTTTTT
>TRBJ1-1|TRBV5-1|TRBD1|.
CASSLGQGSPEAFF
TGCGCCAGCAGCTTGGGACAGGGGAGCCCTGAAGCTTTCTTT
>TRBJ2-7|TRBV6-2/TRBV6-3|.|few
CASSPISAGALRQYF
TGTGCCAGCAGTCCTATCTCGGCAGGGGCTTTACGGCAGTACTTC
>TRBJ2-2|TRBV12-3/TRBV12-4|.|many
CASIDRTNTGELFF
TGTGCCAGCATTGACAGAACGAACACCGGGGAGCTGTTTTTT
>TRBJ1-1|TRBV12-3/TRBV12-4|TRBD1|few
CASSPGTGPNTEAFF
TGTGCCAGCAGTCCCGGGACAGGGCCGAACACTGAAGCTTTCTTT
>TRBJ2-3|TRBV12-3/TRBV12-4|TRBD1|few
CASSDGQGTADTQYF
TGTGCCAGCAGCGACGGACAGGGGACAGCAGATACGCAGTATTTT
>TRBJ2-2|TRBV6-2/TRBV6-3|.|.
CASSYPRWWGTGELFF
TGTGCCAGCAGTTACCCGAGGTGGTGGGGCACCGGGGAGCTGTTTTTT
>TRBJ1-5|TRBV11-2|.|few
CASSFRVQEPQHF
TGTGCCAGCAGCTTCCGAGTGCAGGAGCCCCAGCATTTT
>TRBJ2-5|TRBV11-2|.|.
CASSEGRQETQYF
TGTGCCAGCAGCGAGGGGCGGCAAGAGACCCAGTACTTC
>TRBJ2-5|TRBV27|TRBD1|.
CAALIPGQQETQYF
TGTGCCGCCCTTATTCCGGGACAGCAAGAGACCCAGTACTTC
>TRBJ1-1|TRBV4-1|.|many
CASSQDRQIKEAFF
TGCGCCAGCAGCCAAGACCGACAGATAAAAGAAGCTTTCTTT
>TRBJ2-2|TRBV3-1|.|.
CASSPVYGELFF
TGTGCCAGTAGTCCGGTCTACGGGGAGCTGTTTTTT
>TRBJ1-6|TRBV20-1|.|.
CSARSGGLGSYNSPLHF
TGCAGTGCTAGATCAGGAGGGTTGGGCTCCTATAATTCACCCCTCCACTTT
>TRBJ2-1|TRBV6-2/TRBV6-3|.|.
CASSYYHRTGIGEQFF
TGTGCCAGCAGTTACTACCACCGGACCGGAATAGGTGAGCAGTTCTTC
>TRBJ1-6|TRBV10-3|.|many
CAKQGSLNSPLHF
TGTGCCAAACAGGGCTCTCTTAATTCACCCCTCCACTTT
>TRBJ2-1|TRBV6-2/TRBV6-3|.|many
CASSSSGADEQFF
.
>TRBJ2-5|TRBV5-1|.|many
CASSLPSGRGETQYF
TGCGCCAGCAGCTTGCCGTCCGGTAGGGGGGAGACCCAGTACTTC
>TRBJ2-7|TRBV5-1|.|many
CASSLVLRGDYEQYF
TGCGCCAGCAGCTTGGTGCTCAGGGGAGACTACGAGCAGTACTTC
>TRBJ2-2|TRBV6-4|TRBD1|many
CASSGTGTGELFF
TGTGCCAGCAGTGGGACAGGCACCGGGGAGCTGTTTTTT
>TRBJ2-3|TRBV25-1|.|many
CASSGNSLGTDTQYF
TGTGCCAGCAGCGGAAATAGCCTGGGCACAGATACGCAGTATTTT
>TRBJ2-1|TRBV14|TRBD2|few
CASSYGTSDNEQFF
TGTGCCAGCAGCTACGGGACTAGCGACAATGAGCAGTTCTTC
>TRBJ1-4|TRBV30|TRBD1|.
CAWCRTGTEKLFF
TGTGCCTGGTGTCGGACAGGGACGGAAAAACTGTTTTTT
>TRBJ2-5|TRBV2|.|.
CASSLRVETQYF
TGTGCCAGCAGTCTCCGGGTTGAGACCCAGTACTTC
>TRBJ2-3|TRBV9|TRBD1|few
CASTPRGDREGDTQYF
TGTGCCAGCACCCCCCGGGGGGACAGGGAGGGCGATACGCAGTATTTT
>TRBJ1-1|TRBV7-2|.|.
CASSLGRSGRVGTEAFF
TGTGCCAGCAGCTTAGGTCGGTCTGGCAGGGTCGGCACTGAAGCTTTCTTT
>TRBJ1-1|TRBV5-1|.|many
CASSFSRNTEAFF
TGCGCCAGCAGCTTTTCTAGGAACACTGAAGCTTTCTTT
>TRBJ1-1|TRBV14|.|.
CASSQEGWDTEAFF
TGTGCCAGCAGCCAAGAAGGTTGGGACACTGAAGCTTTCTTT
>TRBJ2-5|TRBV5-4|TRBD2|few
CASSLYLAGEETQYF
TGTGCCAGCAGCTTGTATCTAGCGGGTGAAGAGACCCAGTACTTC
>TRBJ2-3|TRBV11-2|.|many
CASSPDRFADTQYF
TGTGCCAGCAGCCCAGACAGGTTTGCAGATACGCAGTATTTT
>TRBJ2-3|TRBV11-2|TRBD2|many
CASSFRGLAGWANPDTQYF
TGTGCCAGCAGCTTTCGGGGACTAGCTGGGTGGGCCAACCCAGATACGCAGTATTTT
>TRBJ1-4|TRBV7-8|TRBD1|.
CASSPRTGSPNEKLFF
TGTGCCAGCAGCCCCCGGACAGGGTCCCCTAATGAAAAACTGTTTTTT
>TRBJ1-1|TRBV18|.|many
CASSLVGDTEAFF
TGTGCCAGCTCACTAGTGGGGGACACTGAAGCTTTCTTT
>TRBJ1-3|TRBV7-2|.|.
CASAAGRGNTIYF
TGTGCCAGCGCTGCGGGAAGGGGAAACACCATATATTTT
>TRBJ2-2|TRBV4-3|.|.
CASSQDSNFNRVAGELFF
TGCGCCAGCAGCCAAGATTCCAATTTCAATAGGGTCGCCGGGGAGCTGTTTTTT
>TRBJ2-1|TRBV24-1|.|few
CATSVGNEQFF
TGTGCCACCAGTGTAGGGAATGAGCAGTTCTTC
>TRBJ2-1|TRBV3-1|.|many
CASSQTPSVLGNEQFF
TGTGCCAGCAGCCAGACCCCTAGCGTACTTGGGAATGAGCAGTTCTTC
>TRBJ2-1|TRBV4-2|TRBD1|.
CASKTGEGNHSYNEQFF
TGTGCCAGCAAAACAGGGGAAGGTAATCACTCCTACAATGAGCAGTTCTTC
>TRBJ2-1|TRBV4-1|TRBD2|few
CASSQEGTAGGFNLDNEQFF
TGCGCCAGCAGCCAAGAGGGGACAGCGGGGGGCTTCAATCTCGACAATGAGCAGTTCTTC
>TRBJ2-1|TRBV14|TRBD1|few
CASSPRTGSTPHDEQFF
TGTGCCAGCAGCCCGAGGACAGGGTCCACCCCCCACGATGAGCAGTTCTTC
>TRBJ1-1|TRBV2|.|.
CASSGRGATEAFF
TGTGCCAGCAGTGGGAGGGGTGCCACTGAAGCTTTCTTT
>TRBJ2-3|TRBV5-1|.|.
CASSLERASVDTQYF
TGCGCCAGCAGCTTGGAGAGGGCTAGCGTAGATACGCAGTATTTT
>TRBJ2-3|TRBV5-4|TRBD1|.
CASSSADRGTDTQYF
TGTGCCAGCAGCTCCGCGGACAGGGGGACGGATACGCAGTATTTT